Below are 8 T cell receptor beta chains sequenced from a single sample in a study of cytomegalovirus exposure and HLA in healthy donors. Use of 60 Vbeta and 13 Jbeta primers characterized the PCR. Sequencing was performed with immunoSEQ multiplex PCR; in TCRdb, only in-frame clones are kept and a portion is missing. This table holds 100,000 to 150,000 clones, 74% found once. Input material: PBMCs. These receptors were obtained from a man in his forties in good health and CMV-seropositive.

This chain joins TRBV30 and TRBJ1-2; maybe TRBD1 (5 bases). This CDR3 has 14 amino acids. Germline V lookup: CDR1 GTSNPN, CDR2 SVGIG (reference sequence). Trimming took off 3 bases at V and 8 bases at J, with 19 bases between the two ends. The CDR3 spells CAWRTPGVVSGYTF. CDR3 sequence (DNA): TGTGCCTGGAGGACGCCGGGGGTTGTCAGCGGCTACACCTTC.

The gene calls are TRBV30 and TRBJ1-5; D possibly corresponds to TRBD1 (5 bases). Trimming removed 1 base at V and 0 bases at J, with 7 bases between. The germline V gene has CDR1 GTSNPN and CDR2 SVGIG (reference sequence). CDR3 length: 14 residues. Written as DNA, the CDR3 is TGTGCCTGGAGTGCGGGGGATAGCAATCAGCCCCAGCATTTT. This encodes CAWSAGDSNQPQHF.

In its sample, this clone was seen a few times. The CDR3 DNA reads as TGTGCCAGCAGTTTCCGGACAGGGGGCGCCTATAATTCACCCCTCCACTTT. It is translated as CASSFRTGGAYNSPLHF. This chain links TRBV28 with TRBJ1-6; TRBD1 aligns across 11 bases. CDR3 size: 17 residues. The trim removed 3 bases at V and 2 bases at J, leaving 3 bases unmatched. The V gene's germline CDR1 is MDHEN and CDR2 SYDVKM.

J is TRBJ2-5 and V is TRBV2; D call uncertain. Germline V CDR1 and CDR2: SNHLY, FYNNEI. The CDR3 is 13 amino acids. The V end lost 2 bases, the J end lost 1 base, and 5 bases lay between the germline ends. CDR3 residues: CASSEISQETQYF. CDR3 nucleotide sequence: TGTGCCAGCAGTGAAATCAGCCAAGAGACCCAGTACTTC.

The CDR3 sequence: CASSLLAGGNIQYF. Here the CDR3 DNA reads TGTGCCAGCAGCCTGTTGGCGGGGGGAAACATTCAGTACTTC. The rearrangement uses TRBV5-4 and TRBJ2-4, with 8 bases fitting TRBD2. Losses at the gene ends were 4 bases for V and 6 bases for J; bases not matched to a gene: 6. CDR3 length equals 14 residues. Germline CDR1 reads SGHNT; CDR2 reads YYREEE (reference sequence). Together with reference TRBV5-4 and TRBJ2-4, the CDR3 gives the full variable domain: ETGVTQSPTHLIKTRGQQVTLRCSSQSGHNTVSWYQQALGQGPQFIFQYYREEENGRGNFPPRFSGLQFPNYSSELNVNALELDDSALYLCASSLLAGGNIQYFGAGTRLSVL.

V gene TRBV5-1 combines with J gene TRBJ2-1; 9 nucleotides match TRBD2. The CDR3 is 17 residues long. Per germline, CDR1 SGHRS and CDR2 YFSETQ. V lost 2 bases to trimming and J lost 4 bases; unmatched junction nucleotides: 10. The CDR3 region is CASSLPRQTSGYNEQFF. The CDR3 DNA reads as TGCGCCAGCAGCTTACCACGACAGACTAGCGGATACAATGAGCAGTTCTTC.

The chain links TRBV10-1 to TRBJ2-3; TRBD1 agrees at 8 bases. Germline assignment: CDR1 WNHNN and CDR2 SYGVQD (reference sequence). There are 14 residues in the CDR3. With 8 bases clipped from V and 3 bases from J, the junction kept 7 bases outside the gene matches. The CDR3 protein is CASSSGGTTDTQYF. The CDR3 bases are TGCGCCAGCTCCTCAGGGGGCACGACAGATACGCAGTATTTT.

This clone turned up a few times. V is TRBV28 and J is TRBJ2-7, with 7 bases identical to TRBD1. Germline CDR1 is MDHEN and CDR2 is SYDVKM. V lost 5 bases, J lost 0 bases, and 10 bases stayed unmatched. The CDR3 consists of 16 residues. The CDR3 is CASSGPRTGDSYEQYF. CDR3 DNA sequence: TGTGCCAGCAGTGGCCCCAGAACAGGGGACTCCTACGAGCAGTACTTC.